This T cell receptor (beta chain) was obtained from a study of regulatory T cells in long-lasting Graves disease. For the study at large: New Graves' disease cases had less than 3 months of antithyroid drugs.

The time point denotes: newly diagnosed GD, antithyroid drugs for less than 3 months. Generation of the TCR library employed RNA extracted from PBMCs. CDR3 length: 15 amino acids. Trimming pared 0 bases from V and 6 bases from J, leaving 14 bases between. Germline values: CDR1 LGHNA, CDR2 YSLEER. CDR3-region Arm-PCR and iRepertoire HTBI primers produced the TCR beta libraries. TCRdb processed the multiplex PCR reads anew with MiXCR; each CDR3 protein has one entry. Here the sample spans 200,000 to 250,000 distinct CDR3 sequences, approximately 20% being singletons. The chain carries TRBV4-3 and TRBJ1-2; TRBD1 might be the D (6 bases). The clonotype comes from a female donor with Graves disease. Here the sequenced sample was peripheral blood mononuclear cells (PBMCs), taken at new diagnosis, from a patient treated with antithyroid drugs. CDR3 sequence (DNA): TGCGCCAGCAGCCAAGAGACATACAGGGCACATGGCTACACCTTC. Protein product: CASSQETYRAHGYTF.